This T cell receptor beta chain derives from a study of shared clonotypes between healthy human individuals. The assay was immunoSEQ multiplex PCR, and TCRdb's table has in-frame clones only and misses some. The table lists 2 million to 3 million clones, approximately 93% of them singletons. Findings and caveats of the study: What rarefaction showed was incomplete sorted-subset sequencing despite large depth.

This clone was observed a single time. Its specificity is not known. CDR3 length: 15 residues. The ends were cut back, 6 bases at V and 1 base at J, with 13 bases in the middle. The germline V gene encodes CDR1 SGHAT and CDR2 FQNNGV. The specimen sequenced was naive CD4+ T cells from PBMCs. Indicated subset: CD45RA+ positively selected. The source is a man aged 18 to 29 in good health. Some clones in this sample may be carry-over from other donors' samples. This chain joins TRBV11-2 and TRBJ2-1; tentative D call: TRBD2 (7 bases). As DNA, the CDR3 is TGTGCCAGCAGAAAAGGGGGAGGGTCCTACAATGAGCAGTTCTTC. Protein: CASRKGGGSYNEQFF. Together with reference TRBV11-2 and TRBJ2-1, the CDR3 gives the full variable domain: EAGVAQSPRYKIIEKRQSVAFWCNPISGHATLYWYQQILGQGPKLLIQFQNNGVVDDSQLPKDRFSAERLKGVDSTLKIQPAKLEDSAVYLCASRKGGGSYNEQFFGPGTRLTVL.